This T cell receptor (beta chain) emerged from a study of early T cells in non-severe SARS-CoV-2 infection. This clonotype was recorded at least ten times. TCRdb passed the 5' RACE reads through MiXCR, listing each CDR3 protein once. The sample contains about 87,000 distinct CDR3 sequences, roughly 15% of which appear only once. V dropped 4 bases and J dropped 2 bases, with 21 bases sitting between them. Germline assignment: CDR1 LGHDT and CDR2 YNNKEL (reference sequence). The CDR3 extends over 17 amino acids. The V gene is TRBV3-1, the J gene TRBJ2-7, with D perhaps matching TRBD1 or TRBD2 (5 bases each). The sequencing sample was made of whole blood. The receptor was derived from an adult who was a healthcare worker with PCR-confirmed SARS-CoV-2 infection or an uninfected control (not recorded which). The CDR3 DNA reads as TGTGCCAGCAGCCCGAACAGATACGGGACCGAACCCTACGAGCAGTACTTC. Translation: CASSPNRYGTEPYEQYF.